These T cell receptor beta chains were read from a single sample in a study of cytomegalovirus exposure and HLA in healthy donors. Method: immunoSEQ multiplex PCR; TCRdb's copy keeps in-frame clones and lacks some. The sample holds about 190,000 clones, roughly 77% seen once. Sequencing was carried out using PBMCs. The receptor set was obtained from a woman aged 30 to 39 in good health and CMV-seropositive. Each CDR3 is given with its conserved first and last residue. Each record gives: V gene, clone size, CDR3 protein. Not all rows give a size; the values are once, few, many and, for expanded clones, a class.

TRBV18	.	CASSPRTSGTVYNEQFF
TRBV27	.	CASTGGRTYEQYF
TRBV9	.	CASSPQILNTGELFF
TRBV18	.	CASSPNSGTFIEQYF
TRBV7-9	.	CASSPRTSGSYEQYF
TRBV6-1	.	CASRTSGDTQYF
TRBV5-1	.	CASSLTQAGGRPDTQYF
TRBV2	.	CAGGTDETQYF
TRBV4-1	.	CASSQDPGTSYNEQFF
TRBV21-1	.	CASSPNRLNTEAFF
TRBV5-4	.	CASSQGAEAFF
TRBV19	few	CASSRDSYSGNTIYF
TRBV4-1	.	CASSQEGQGQGEQYF
TRBV6-5	.	CATRASAGEQFF
TRBV6-1	few	CASRLAGQGYGYTF
TRBV5-1	.	CASSFDPRTSQELFF
TRBV10-3	.	CAISESGARVRGYTF
TRBV7-2	.	CASSLSNRDRGIYEQYF
TRBV7-6	.	CASSLYRGGDTQYF
TRBV6-5	.	CASSYHGVANTGELFF